The clone carrying this T cell receptor (beta chain) has a count of ten or more. Its target is unknown. The data were obtained in a study of identical twins. General study points: Conclusions leaned on cross-sectional statistical analysis and did not track the same donors over time. Sequences that were out-of-frame, alpha and twin-shared displayed an excess of low generation probability.

Via MiXCR, TCRdb re-called the 5' RACE reads, giving one row per CDR3 protein. This table holds roughly 1.6 million distinct CDR3 sequences, 32% found once. Every donor was a healthy Caucasian. Per germline, CDR1 MNHEY and CDR2 SVGAGI. This CDR3 spans 14 amino acids. Trimming took off 7 bases at V and 3 bases at J, with 16 bases between the two ends. This receptor was obtained from a newborn girl in good health. The sequencing input was cord blood. The chain recombines TRBV6-5 with TRBJ2-7; tentatively, D is TRBD1 or TRBD2 (5 bases each). The CDR3 sequence is CASKGDRYYYEQYF. The CDR3 DNA reads TGTGCCAGCAAAGGGGACCGTTATTACTACGAGCAGTACTTC.